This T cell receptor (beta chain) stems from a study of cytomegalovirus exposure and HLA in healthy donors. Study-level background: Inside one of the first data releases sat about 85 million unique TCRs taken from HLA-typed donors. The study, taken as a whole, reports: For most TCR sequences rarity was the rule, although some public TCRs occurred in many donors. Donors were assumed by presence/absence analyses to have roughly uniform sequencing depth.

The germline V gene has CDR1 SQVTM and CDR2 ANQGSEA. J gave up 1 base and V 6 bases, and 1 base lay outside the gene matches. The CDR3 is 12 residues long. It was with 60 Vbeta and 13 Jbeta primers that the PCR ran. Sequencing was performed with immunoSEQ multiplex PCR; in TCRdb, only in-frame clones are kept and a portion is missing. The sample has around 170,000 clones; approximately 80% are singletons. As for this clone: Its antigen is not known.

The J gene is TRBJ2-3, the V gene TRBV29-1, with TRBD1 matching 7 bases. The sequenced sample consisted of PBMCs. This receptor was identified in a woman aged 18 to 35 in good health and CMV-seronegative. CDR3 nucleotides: TGCAGCGTAGGACAGGGCACAGATACGCAGTATTTT. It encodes CSVGQGTDTQYF.